This TCR beta chain originates from a study of beta chain features in type 1 diabetes. Across the whole study: The examined sorted cells totaled approximately 110 million across samples. Study results and limitations: People with Type 1 diabetes carried modestly yet significantly shorter TCRB CDR3s in all four CD4+ subsets.

Isolated RNA was reverse transcribed in full, so expressed TCRB transcripts were sequenced. It was found that naive, central memory and regulatory T cell samples averaged roughly 3.6 million reads. Some clones are missing from TCRdb's copy, which holds only in-frame ones; the method was immunoSEQ multiplex PCR. The table includes 200,000 to 300,000 clones, about 20% detected once. Every participating donor gave one draw, a heparinised blood sample averaging about 100 mL. CD4+ cells of the naive, central memory, regulatory and stem cell-like memory types were sorted via CD45RO/CCR7/CD25/CD127/CD95/CD27. Concerning this clone: What it binds is unknown.

The source of this sequence is a woman aged 40 to 55 with type 1 diabetes. The source material was naive CD4+ T cells from blood.

In nucleotides, the CDR3 is TGCGCCAGCAGCTTGCGGGACAGGGTCCCGAATGGCTACACCTTC. Translated: CASSLRDRVPNGYTF. V gene TRBV5-1 combines with J gene TRBJ1-2; TRBD1 matches at 9 bases. This CDR3 spans 15 amino acids. J gave up 6 bases and V 1 base, and 7 bases lay outside the gene matches. Germline V gives CDR1 SGHRS, CDR2 YFSETQ.